One sample yielded the 29 T cell receptor beta chains listed below, sequenced in a study of blood T cell repertoires in COVID-19. The data were produced by immunoSEQ multiplex PCR, yet TCRdb's version contains in-frame clones alone and is incomplete. The sample has around 210,000 clones, 86% seen once. The specimen was peripheral blood. Source of these receptors: a woman aged 70 to 79 with acute or convalescent COVID-19.

This sequence joins TRBV5-5 and TRBJ2-7; the match to TRBD1 covers 11 bases. Germline CDR1 reads SGHKS; CDR2 reads YYEKEE (reference sequence). V gave up 6 bases and J gave up 2 bases; unmatched junction bases: 4. This CDR3 contains 14 residues. As DNA, the CDR3 is TGTGCCAGCACCAAGGACAGGGGGCCCTACGAGCAGTACTTC. Protein: CASTKDRGPYEQYF.

The gene calls are TRBV9 and TRBJ2-3, with 9 bases aligning to TRBD2. Germline V gene data show CDR1 as SGDLS and CDR2 as YYNGEE. The CDR3 has 15 amino acids. V shed 1 base and J 0 bases; nucleotides not matched to a gene: 0. The CDR3 here is CASSVLAGSTDTQYF. The CDR3 DNA reads TGTGCCAGCAGCGTACTAGCGGGGAGCACAGATACGCAGTATTTT. Using reference TRBV9 and TRBJ2-3 for the parts outside the CDR3, the full variable domain is DSGVTQTPKHLITATGQRVTLRCSPRSGDLSVYWYQQSLDQGLQFLIQYYNGEERAKGNILERFSAQQFPDLHSELNLSSLELGDSALYFCASSVLAGSTDTQYFGPGTRLTVL.

V and J are TRBV1 and TRBJ2-7; the table's D gene call, TRBD2, was not cross checked with the DNA. TRBV1 is tagged as a pseudogene. CDR3 length: 16 residues. CDR3 in amino acids: CTSSQVPPGGPYEQYF. In DNA, the CDR3 is TGCACCAGCAGCCAAGTTCCCCCCGGGGGTCCCTACGAGCAGTACTTC.

The rearrangement links TRBV28 to TRBJ2-7, with 7 bases that match TRBD1. Germline trimming cut 3 bases from V and 0 bases from J; bases unmatched to any gene: 14. This CDR3 comprises 18 residues. Germline V CDR1 and CDR2: MDHEN, SYDVKM. The CDR3 spells CASSLQTGMGAGSYEQYF. The CDR3 DNA is TGTGCCAGCAGTTTGCAGACAGGGATGGGGGCCGGCTCCTACGAGCAGTACTTC.

Here the CDR3 DNA reads TGTGCCAGCAGGAGCGGGGGCTCCTACAATGAGCAGTTCTTC. Translated: CASRSGGSYNEQFF. The rearrangement links TRBV25-1 to TRBJ2-1, with 8 nucleotides matching TRBD2. Germline-derived CDR1 and CDR2 are MGHDK and SYGVNS. J lost 0 bases, V lost 6 bases, and 1 base had no gene match. There are 14 residues in the CDR3.

The chain couples TRBV2 to TRBJ2-5; a possible D gene is TRBD2 (5 bases). Trimming left V 11 bases short and J 2 bases short, with 12 bases between. The CDR3 extends over 12 amino acids. Germline CDR1 SNHLY, CDR2 FYNNEI. CDR3 nucleotide sequence: TGTGCCGGTAACGGGATACAAGAGACCCAGTACTTC. Protein sequence: CAGNGIQETQYF. Combining the CDR3 with reference TRBV2 and TRBJ2-5 gives the whole variable domain EPEVTQTPSHQVTQMGQEVILRCVPISNHLYFYWYRQILGQKVEFLVSFYNNEISEKSEIFDDQFSVERPDGSNFTLKIRSTKLEDSAMYFCAGNGIQETQYFGPGTRLLVL.

With respect to this clone: The sample contains more than one DNA sequence encoding this CDR3. This sequence joins TRBV3-1 (or the pseudogene TRBV3-2) and TRBJ1-1, with 7 positions matching TRBD1. CDR1 and CDR2 (germline): LGHDT, YNNKEL (reference sequence). The length of the CDR3 is 13 residues. V dropped 3 bases and J dropped 4; count of bases not matched to a gene: 2. The CDR3 here is CASSQTGFTEAFF. The CDR3 bases are TGTGCCAGCAGCCAGACAGGGTTCACTGAAGCTTTCTTT.

The J gene is TRBJ2-7, the V gene TRBV7-2; 12 bases map to TRBD2. With V trimmed by 3 bases and J by 4 bases, 1 base remained unmatched. CDR1 and CDR2 from the germline V gene are SGHTA and FQGNSA. CDR3 size: 14 residues. CDR3 in DNA: TGTGCCAGCAGCTTCGGGACTAGCGGGTACGAGCAGTACTTC. Translated, it gives CASSFGTSGYEQYF.

The rearrangement uses TRBV11-3 and TRBJ2-3; maybe TRBD1 (6 bases). Trimming pared 5 bases from V and 0 bases from J, leaving 9 bases between. The CDR3 loop spans 14 amino acids. Germline values: CDR1 SGHNT, CDR2 YENEEA. The CDR3 bases are TGTGCCAGCAGCCTACAGGGAAGCACAGATACGCAGTATTTT. It is translated as CASSLQGSTDTQYF.

This chain joins TRBV6-5 and TRBJ1-5; 8 nucleotides line up with TRBD1. This CDR3 is built from 15 residues. J gave up 7 bases and V 0 bases, and 5 bases lay outside the gene matches. Germline V gene sequence: CDR1 MNHEY, CDR2 SVGAGI. In DNA, the CDR3 is TGTGCCAGCAGTTACTCGCAGGGGGCAAAACAGCCCCAGCATTTT. This codes for CASSYSQGAKQPQHF.

This chain links TRBV27 with TRBJ1-1; D not resolved. The CDR3 is 13 residues long. Trimming removed 11 bases at V and 5 bases at J, with 18 bases between. The germline gives CDR1 MNHEY, CDR2 SMNVEV (reference sequence). CDR3 sequence (DNA): TGTGCCCCTCGAGAGCCTGTTCGAACTGAAGCTTTCTTT. Residues: CAPREPVRTEAFF.

The chain carries TRBV10-2 and TRBJ2-1; 9 bases fit TRBD1. The CDR3 loop spans 14 amino acids. Germline values: CDR1 WSHSY, CDR2 SAAADI. Trimming took 10 bases from V and 4 from J; bases not matched to a gene: 8. The CDR3 sequence: CAIRGQGSYNEQFF. CDR3 in DNA: TGCGCCATCCGCGGACAGGGGTCTTACAATGAGCAGTTCTTC.

This chain links TRBV5-1 with TRBJ1-1; unclear D gene. Per germline, CDR1 SGHRS and CDR2 YFSETQ. The CDR3 covers 12 residues. V lost 4 bases and J lost 7, with 11 bases in between. In DNA, the CDR3 is TGCGCCAGCAGCAATCCATCATTTGAAGCTTTCTTT. As protein: CASSNPSFEAFF.

The chain recombines TRBV15 with TRBJ2-2; a possible D gene is TRBD2 (5 bases). The V gene's germline CDR1 is LNHNV and CDR2 YYDKDF (reference sequence). The V gene lost 5 bases and the J gene lost 4 bases, with 17 bases spanning the gap. The CDR3 is 16 residues long. The CDR3 DNA follows: TGTGCCACCAGCTATGGGAGCCTCGCCCGCACCGGGGAGCTGTTTTTT. Encoded protein: CATSYGSLARTGELFF.

This clone has just a few counts. The V gene is TRBV27, the J gene TRBJ1-6; the D is unclear. The V and J ends lost 2 bases and 1 base respectively, with 21 bases between them. The CDR3 has 20 residues. CDR1 and CDR2 (germline): MNHEY, SMNVEV (reference sequence). CDR3 nucleotide sequence: TGTGCCAGCAGTTTAAATGGACTCGTGGCGAAGAGTTCCTATAATTCACCCCTCCACTTT. As protein: CASSLNGLVAKSSYNSPLHF.

The DNA for the CDR3 is TGTGCCAGCAGCTTAGGTAGGCTAGCGGGAGCCCGGGGTTTGTTCTTC. It translates to CASSLGRLAGARGLFF. This chain links TRBV7-2 with TRBJ2-1, with 10 bases fitting TRBD2. The J segment lost 15 bases and the V segment lost 1 base, leaving 15 bases of the junction unmatched. CDR3 length: 16 residues. Per germline, CDR1 SGHTA and CDR2 FQGNSA.

This rearrangement joins TRBV5-4 to TRBJ2-5; D is ambiguous. Germline V CDR1 and CDR2: SGHNT, YYREEE (reference sequence). This CDR3 comprises 16 residues. Trimming cost V 4 bases and J 4 bases, with 20 bases left between them. In DNA form, the CDR3 reads TGTGCCAGCAGCGTCCGACCTGGAAACAGCCGAGAGACCCAGTACTTC. Translating it yields CASSVRPGNSRETQYF.

This chain uses TRBV19 with TRBJ2-2, with 12 bases lining up with TRBD1. Per the germline V gene, CDR1 is LNHDA and CDR2 is SQIVND (reference sequence). Trimming cost V 6 bases and J 3 bases; bases outside gene matches: 2. This CDR3 has 15 residues. The CDR3 DNA is TGTGCCAGTAGAGGGACAGGGGGCTACACCGGGGAGCTGTTTTTT. Encoded protein: CASRGTGGYTGELFF.

The chain carries TRBV28 and TRBJ1-1; tentatively, D is TRBD1 (6 bases). The V and J ends lost 5 bases and 4 bases respectively, with 17 bases between them. CDR3 length: 15 amino acids. Germline CDR1 is MDHEN and CDR2 is SYDVKM. CDR3 residues: CASSPPSRGFTEAFF. CDR3 DNA sequence: TGTGCCAGCAGTCCACCCTCGAGGGGGTTCACTGAAGCTTTCTTT.

The CDR3, as DNA: TGTGCCAGCAGCCTTTTACAGGGAACAGATACGCAGTATTTT. This translates into CASSLLQGTDTQYF. The J gene is TRBJ2-3, the V gene TRBV9, with D perhaps TRBD1 (6 bases). Germline V lookup: CDR1 SGDLS, CDR2 YYNGEE. V lost 4 bases to trimming and J lost 3 bases, with 12 bases between them. The CDR3 runs to 14 residues.

The rearrangement uses TRBV27 and TRBJ2-6; 8 bases fit TRBD1. Germline V gene lookup returns CDR1 MNHEY and CDR2 SMNVEV (reference sequence). The CDR3 has 17 amino acids. Trimming took 4 bases from V and 2 from J; bases not matched to a gene: 7. CDR3 DNA sequence: TGTGCCAGCAGTTCTACAGGGGGAATAGCTGGGGCCAACGTCCTGACTTTC. This codes for CASSSTGGIAGANVLTF.

V is TRBV24-1 and J is TRBJ2-2; 7 nucleotides align to TRBD2. V lost 9 bases and J lost 5; bases outside the gene matches: 8. The CDR3 totals 14 residues. Germline CDR1 is KGHDR and CDR2 is SFDVKD. The CDR3, as DNA: TGTGCCACCGGAGAGGGAGGGTTGACCGGGGAGCTGTTTTTT. It encodes CATGEGGLTGELFF.

The chain links TRBV5-4 to TRBJ1-5; D possibly corresponds to TRBD1 (6 bases). V gave up 0 bases and J gave up 2 bases, with 6 bases separating them. Germline assignment: CDR1 SGHNT and CDR2 YYREEE (reference sequence). This CDR3 is 14 amino acids long. The CDR3 bases are TGTGCCAGCAGCTTGGGGACAGGCAATCAGCCCCAGCATTTT. It translates to CASSLGTGNQPQHF.

The V call is TRBV5-6, the J call TRBJ1-2; the match to TRBD1 covers 10 bases. The J segment lost 8 bases and the V segment lost 4 bases, leaving 5 bases of the junction unmatched. The CDR3 loop spans 13 amino acids. CDR1 and CDR2 from the germline V gene are SGHDT and YYEEEE. The CDR3 sequence: CASSRDRGEGYTF. CDR3 nucleotide sequence: TGTGCCAGCAGCAGGGACAGGGGAGAAGGCTACACCTTC. The full variable domain, its missing parts supplied by reference TRBV5-6 and TRBJ1-2, is DAGVTQSPTHLIKTRGQQVTLRCSPKSGHDTVSWYQQALGQGPQFIFQYYEEEERQRGNFPDRFSGHQFPNYSSELNVNALLLGDSALYLCASSRDRGEGYTFGSGTRLTVV.

V gene TRBV6-5 combines with J gene TRBJ2-7; D possibly corresponds to TRBD1 (5 bases). The CDR3 loop spans 15 amino acids. CDR1 is MNHEY, CDR2 SVGAGI, per germline. V lost 0 bases and J lost 6, with 15 bases in between. CDR3: CASSYSRRLQGEQYF. CDR3 nucleotide sequence: TGTGCCAGCAGTTACTCGAGACGGCTCCAGGGCGAGCAGTACTTC.

This chain uses TRBV5-1 with TRBJ2-1; TRBD2 is a possible D gene (6 bases). This CDR3 is built from 14 residues. V was shortened by 4 bases and J by 4 bases, with 12 bases between the two germline ends. In germline, CDR1 is SGHRS, CDR2 YFSETQ. CDR3 loop: CASSPGDGYNEQFF. CDR3 coding DNA: TGCGCCAGCAGCCCGGGGGACGGGTACAATGAGCAGTTCTTC.

V gene TRBV2 combines with J gene TRBJ1-2, with D tentatively TRBD1 (6 bases). Trimming removed 7 bases at V and 4 bases at J, with 13 bases between. Germline V gene lookup returns CDR1 SNHLY and CDR2 FYNNEI. This CDR3 has 13 amino acids. The CDR3 region has the DNA TGTGCCAGCACTATTGGACAGTTCTATGGCTACACCTTC. Translation gives CASTIGQFYGYTF.

Turning to this clone: In the same sample, other DNA sequences code for this CDR3. The V and J genes are TRBV6-2 or TRBV6-3 and TRBJ1-4, with TRBD1 matching over 8 bases. The CDR3 length is 15 residues. J gave up 8 bases and V 0 bases, and 5 bases lay outside the gene matches. CDR1 and CDR2 (germline): MNHEY, SVGEGT. CDR3: CASSYSSRGQEKLFF. Here the CDR3 DNA reads TGTGCCAGCAGTTACTCGTCCAGGGGGCAGGAAAAACTGTTTTTT.

V usage is TRBV6-2 or TRBV6-3 and J usage is TRBJ1-2; tentatively, D is TRBD1 (5 bases). Germline CDR1 and CDR2: MNHEY and SVGEGT. This CDR3 is built from 15 residues. Trimming took off 5 bases at V and 4 bases at J, with 17 bases between the two ends. In nucleotides, the CDR3 is TGTGCCAGCAGTCCGCCTCCGACAGTATTCTATGGCTACACCTTC. Its protein is CASSPPPTVFYGYTF.